Following are 9 T cell receptor beta chains from one sample sequenced in a study of vaccination effects on CD4 cells after COVID-19. CD4+ T cells specific for antigen were expanded with viral peptide pools by the ViraFEST assay before sequencing. Subsequent to a culture period of about ten days, CD4+ T cells were isolated. Two doses of BNT162b2 or mRNA-1273 vaccine were administered to participants. Clones were read by immunoSEQ multiplex PCR, and TCRdb kept only the in-frame ones, dropping some. The data contain some 25,000 clones, roughly 73% of them singletons. Their target antigens are unknown. Sequenced here: CD4+ T cells from PBMCs cultured with HCoV-NL63 spike peptides, sampled after COVID-19 vaccination. These receptors all stem from a human donor who received a COVID-19 vaccine.

This clone occurred once. This chain uses TRBV29-1 with TRBJ2-3; 7 bases fit TRBD2. The CDR3 contains 14 residues. From germline, CDR1 is SQVTM and CDR2 ANQGSEA. V shed 6 bases, J shed 4 bases, and the junction held 10 bases outside the gene matches. CDR3 protein: CSVARLGGSDTQYF. CDR3 DNA sequence: TGCAGCGTCGCCCGTTTGGGAGGGTCAGATACGCAGTATTTT.

V and J are TRBV13 and TRBJ2-7; 7 nucleotides match TRBD1. The trim removed 4 bases at V and 0 bases at J, leaving 3 bases unmatched. The germline CDR1 and CDR2 sequences are PRHDT and FYEKMQ (reference sequence). The CDR3 runs 14 residues. The CDR3 sequence: CASSYRGDSYEQYF. Here the CDR3 DNA reads TGTGCCAGCAGCTACAGGGGCGACTCCTACGAGCAGTACTTC.

CDR3 sequence (DNA): TGTGCCAGCAGCCGCCAGGTTAATCAGCCCCAGCATTTT. The encoded protein is CASSRQVNQPQHF. V usage is TRBV21-1 and J usage is TRBJ1-5; the tabulated D call, TRBD1, remains unverified against the DNA. TRBV21-1 represents a pseudogene. The CDR3 has 13 residues.

The CDR3 nucleotides are TGTGCCAGCAGTTACTCAGGGGTTATGAACACTGAAGCTTTCTTT. As protein: CASSYSGVMNTEAFF. This rearrangement joins TRBV6-5 to TRBJ1-1; maybe TRBD1 (5 bases). CDR1 is MNHEY and CDR2 is SVGAGI in the germline V gene. The CDR3 totals 15 residues. V was clipped by 0 bases and J by 0 bases, with 8 bases between them.

The chain links TRBV25-1 to TRBJ1-1; D may be TRBD1 (5 bases). This CDR3 is built from 13 residues. Trimming stripped 4 bases from V and 4 bases from J, with 10 bases between. Per germline, CDR1 MGHDK and CDR2 SYGVNS. DNA of the CDR3: TGTGCCAGCAGTGGAACTGGGGGCACTGAAGCTTTCTTT. It yields the protein CASSGTGGTEAFF.

The V gene is TRBV4-2, the J gene TRBJ2-5; D possibly corresponds to TRBD2 (6 bases). The CDR3 consists of 15 residues. V lost 2 bases and J lost 2, with 12 bases in between. CDR1 LGHNA and CDR2 YNFKEQ come from the germline V gene. The CDR3 sequence: CASSQTGSTQETQYF. CDR3 DNA: TGTGCCAGCAGCCAAACCGGGAGCACTCAAGAGACCCAGTACTTC.

The V call is TRBV4-1, the J call TRBJ1-6; D unclear. CDR1 and CDR2 from the germline V gene are MGHRA and YSYEKL. This CDR3 is 12 amino acids long. V was pared by 1 base and J by 10 bases, with 5 bases between. The CDR3 loop is CASSQGESPLHF. CDR3 DNA: TGCGCCAGCAGCCAAGGAGAGTCACCCCTCCACTTT.

This chain links TRBV28 with TRBJ2-1; D gene unclear. There are 12 residues in the CDR3. V lost 8 bases and J lost 11, with 16 bases in between. Germline CDR1 MDHEN, CDR2 SYDVKM. CDR3 coding DNA: TGTGCCAGCTTTCGGTCTACCGAAAAGCAGTTCTTC. Translated, it gives CASFRSTEKQFF.

In this sample, this clone turned up once. V is TRBV14 and J is TRBJ1-2; possible D gene TRBD1, 5 bases. The CDR3 length is 15 residues. V lost 4 bases and J lost 4, with 16 bases in between. CDR1 is SGHDN and CDR2 is FVKESK in the germline V gene. DNA for the CDR3: TGTGCCAGCAGCCCCCCGCCCCCGGGGGGCTATGGCTACACCTTC. Protein: CASSPPPPGGYGYTF.